This T cell receptor (beta chain) was identified during a study of cytomegalovirus exposure and HLA in healthy donors. General study points: Cytomegalovirus status was reportedly diagnosed by the classifier with high sensitivity and specificity. Trimming of TCR beta V- and J-genes showed a link, identified in a later analysis, to a missense DCLRE1C variant.

Healthy donors of bone marrow made up the group. 13 Jbeta primers and 60 Vbeta primers were used for the PCR. Libraries were prepared by immunoSEQ multiplex PCR; TCRdb keeps only in-frame clonotypes and omits some of them. The sample includes roughly 200,000 clones, 80% to 85% of them seen just once. In regard to this clone: Its antigen remains unidentified.

Losses at the gene ends were 2 bases for V and 0 bases for J; bases not matched to a gene: 8. The CDR3 is made up of 16 amino acids. CDR1 and CDR2 from the germline V gene are SGHRS and YFSETQ. Sample: PBMCs. The chain employs TRBV5-1 and TRBJ2-7; 7 nucleotides match TRBD2. The receptor's source is a woman younger than 30 in good health and CMV-seronegative. This CDR3 is CASSFTSGTNSYEQYF. In DNA form, the CDR3 reads TGCGCCAGCAGCTTCACATCCGGGACTAACTCCTACGAGCAGTACTTC.